Detailed here is one T cell receptor (beta chain). The antigen remains undetermined. This sample is drawn from a study of T cell repertoires in cytomegalovirus infection. V dropped 6 bases and J dropped 0 bases, with 14 bases sitting between them. The CDR3 has 15 residues. CDR1 is MNHNY, CDR2 SVGAGI, per germline (reference sequence). TCRdb analysed the reads with MiXCR anew, one entry per CDR3 protein. The sample includes some 400,000 distinct CDR3 sequences, 25% to 40% seen only once; the top ten take around 15%. Study-wide points: Carriers of CMV and the relevant HLA type were discriminated by public TCR beta frequency.

The source is a human donor in good health (CMV status not recorded). Some clones in this sample may be carry-over from other donors' samples. V usage is TRBV6-6 and J usage is TRBJ1-1; the D gene is possibly TRBD1 (6 bases). The sequencing sample was made of PBMCs. CDR3 nucleotide sequence: TGTGCCAGCAGAGCAGGGGCCGAGATGAACACTGAAGCTTTCTTT. Protein: CASRAGAEMNTEAFF.